These 22 T cell receptor beta chains originate from one sample sequenced in a study of post-analysis software for immune sequencing data. Findings and caveats of the study: Patients had higher frequencies than controls of roughly 5 TRBV segments, including TRBV5-6, TRBV5-1 and TRBV20-1.

Their cognate antigens are unknown. The TCR beta cDNA libraries carried unique molecular identifiers. TCRdb itself ran the PCR reads through MiXCR, one entry per CDR3 protein. The sample has some 190,000 distinct CDR3 sequences, over 25% seen once. The sequenced sample consisted of blood. The receptors shown here come from a girl aged 2-17 years with multiple sclerosis.

The CDR3 protein is CASSPITGGSYEQYF. Written as DNA, the CDR3 is TGCGCCAGCAGCCCCATCACAGGGGGTTCCTACGAGCAGTACTTC. V gene TRBV5-1 combines with J gene TRBJ2-7, with TRBD1 matching over 8 bases. The CDR3 loop spans 15 amino acids. Germline V gene data show CDR1 as SGHRS and CDR2 as YFSETQ. The V and J ends lost 4 bases and 1 base, in that order; junction bases with no gene match: 7.

This clonotype has a count of ten or more. This CDR3 is CASSQARPSANYGYTF. The CDR3 nucleotides read TGCGCCAGCAGCCAAGCCCGACCCTCAGCTAACTATGGCTACACCTTC. V and J are TRBV4-1 and TRBJ1-2; D unresolved. The germline CDR1 and CDR2 sequences are MGHRA and YSYEKL. Trimming pared 1 base from V and 0 bases from J, leaving 12 bases between. CDR3 length: 16 amino acids.

The V call is TRBV5-1, the J call TRBJ2-1, with 10 bases lining up with TRBD2. With the DNA end fitting TRBJ2-7 better, the J assignment may be wrong. Germline CDR1 and CDR2: SGHRS and YFSETQ. The CDR3 totals 17 residues. The CDR3 nucleotides are TGCGCCAGCAGCTTAACTAGCGGGGCTCCTTCCTACAATGAGCAGTACTTC. This codes for CASSLTSGAPSYNEQYF.

The chain links TRBV20-1 to TRBJ1-4; D uncertain. CDR3 length equals 15 residues. The ends were cut back, 6 bases at V and 7 bases at J, with 21 bases in the middle. The germline V gene encodes CDR1 DFQATT and CDR2 SNEGSKA (reference sequence). DNA of the CDR3: TGCAGTGCCCCTCGGCCAGGTGGACCTAGTGAAAAACTGTTTTTT. Amino acids: CSAPRPGGPSEKLFF.

This clonotype was counted many times. The chain carries TRBV12-3 or TRBV12-4 and TRBJ2-7; D perhaps matches TRBD2 (6 bases). The V end lost 6 bases, the J end lost 6 bases, and 15 bases lay between the germline ends. The CDR3 spans 13 residues. CDR3 in amino acids: CASSPAGGGEQYF. CDR3 sequence (DNA): TGTGCCAGCAGCCCCGCCGGGGGAGGCGAGCAGTACTTC.

This clonotype was observed many times. The rearrangement uses TRBV12-3 or TRBV12-4 and TRBJ2-7; 7 bases match TRBD1. CDR3 length: 14 amino acids. V shed 5 bases and J 6 bases; nucleotides not matched to a gene: 10. The CDR3 region is CASSPTTGTGEQYF. The CDR3 DNA sequence: TGTGCCAGCAGTCCCACGACAGGGACGGGCGAGCAGTACTTC.

This clonotype was detected a few times. The J gene is TRBJ2-2, the V gene TRBV29-1; D not resolved. V was trimmed by 4 bases and J by 4 bases, leaving 10 bases between them. The germline V gene has CDR1 SQVTM and CDR2 ANQGSEA. The CDR3 extends over 13 amino acids. The CDR3, as DNA: TGCAGCGTTGGCGCCAGTACCACCGGGGAGCTGTTTTTT. Translating gives CSVGASTTGELFF.

Many counts were recorded for this clonotype. The chain recombines TRBV3-1 with TRBJ1-2; D gene ambiguous. The CDR3 length is 17 residues. CDR1 and CDR2 from the germline V gene are LGHDT and YNNKEL (reference sequence). Trimming removed 1 base at V and 8 bases at J, with 23 bases between. CDR3 loop: CASSQGAGQLGSRGYTF. CDR3 DNA sequence: TGTGCCAGCAGCCAAGGTGCGGGCCAACTCGGAAGTCGCGGCTACACCTTC.

The rearrangement uses TRBV10-2 and TRBJ2-7; D is unresolved. Germline loops: CDR1 WSHSY, CDR2 SAAADI. The length of the CDR3 is 14 residues. Between the trimmed V and J ends, which lost 4 bases and 0 bases, there was a span of 10 bases. CDR3 amino acids: CASSGSAFSYEQYF. The CDR3 DNA reads TGCGCCAGCAGTGGGTCGGCATTCTCCTACGAGCAGTACTTC.

The chain is built from TRBV23-1 and TRBJ2-2, with 9 bases matching TRBD2. TRBV23-1 is flagged as an ORF with uncertain function. The junction had 10 bases not matched to a gene; V was cut back by 4 bases and J by 7 bases. CDR3 length equals 16 residues. CDR3 DNA sequence: TGCGCCAGCAGTCCGTTTAAGCGGGAGGTTAGCGGGGAGCTGTTTTTT. Protein product: CASSPFKREVSGELFF.

With respect to this clonotype: Possible read error: a much larger clone is one base away. This chain connects TRBV9 to TRBJ1-4, with D perhaps TRBD1 (6 bases). V dropped 6 bases and J dropped 1 base, with 10 bases sitting between them. This CDR3 spans 14 amino acids. In germline, CDR1 is SGDLS, CDR2 YYNGEE. In DNA form, the CDR3 reads TGTGCCAGCACCCCGACAGGAACTAATGAAAAACTGTTTTTT. This sequence encodes CASTPTGTNEKLFF.

The chain has TRBV3-1 and TRBJ1-6; D remains ambiguous. The CDR3 loop spans 15 amino acids. V lost 0 bases, J lost 5 bases, and 8 bases lay in between. Germline V gives CDR1 LGHDT, CDR2 YNNKEL (reference sequence). The CDR3 nucleotides read TGTGCCAGCAGCCAAGATCCGAGAAATAATTCACCCCTCCACTTT. Translation gives CASSQDPRNNSPLHF.

In its sample, this clonotype was seen a few times. V and J are TRBV11-3 and TRBJ1-1, with D unclear. CDR3 size: 14 residues. V lost 3 bases and J lost 6, with 14 bases in between. Looked up from germline, CDR1 is SGHNT and CDR2 is YENEEA. CDR3 sequence (DNA): TGTGCCAGCAGCTTGGCAACCCCAGGAGCTGAAGCTTTCTTT. Protein sequence: CASSLATPGAEAFF.

This clonotype was counted a few times. V gene TRBV20-1 combines with J gene TRBJ1-5; weak D call: TRBD1 (5 bases). The CDR3 length is 14 residues. The V and J ends lost 3 bases and 1 base respectively, with 10 bases between them. Germline V gene lookup returns CDR1 DFQATT and CDR2 SNEGSKA (reference sequence). The CDR3 nucleotides are TGCAGTGCTAGCCGGCCAGGGAGCAATCAGCCCCAGCATTTT. Protein sequence: CSASRPGSNQPQHF.

The chain combines TRBV15 with TRBJ2-3, with a weak D call TRBD1 (6 bases). There are 17 residues in the CDR3. Germline V gene lookup returns CDR1 LNHNV and CDR2 YYDKDF (reference sequence). Between the trimmed V and J ends, which lost 5 bases and 1 base, there was a span of 19 bases. The CDR3 loop reads CATSRKTGGRGTDTQYF. The CDR3 bases are TGTGCCACCAGCCGGAAGACAGGTGGTCGAGGCACAGATACGCAGTATTTT.

Only a few counts were recorded for this clonotype. The chain carries TRBV5-1 and TRBJ2-5, with TRBD1 matching 7 bases. Germline loops: CDR1 SGHRS, CDR2 YFSETQ. The CDR3 sequence is 15 residues long. The trim removed 5 bases at V and 3 bases at J, leaving 10 bases unmatched. The CDR3 here is CASSSRPGTEETQYF. CDR3 nucleotide sequence: TGCGCCAGCAGTTCTAGGCCCGGGACAGAAGAGACCCAGTACTTC.

DNA for the CDR3: TGTGCCAGCAGTTTACTAGCGGCCTACAATGAGCAGTTCTTC. Translation: CASSLLAAYNEQFF. V gene TRBV28 combines with J gene TRBJ2-1; 7 nucleotides agree with TRBD2. CDR1 is MDHEN, CDR2 SYDVKM, per germline. CDR3 size: 14 residues. V lost 2 bases to trimming and J lost 2 bases; unmatched junction nucleotides: 0.

The sample holds many counts of this clonotype. The rearrangement links TRBV6-1 to TRBJ2-1; 12 nucleotides match TRBD2. From germline, CDR1 is MNHNS and CDR2 SASEGT. V was clipped by 6 bases and J by 8 bases; unmatched bases: 14. The CDR3 totals 17 residues. The CDR3 coding sequence is TGTGCCAGCAGCGGGGCTAGCGGGAGGGCCCTGTCTCATGAGCAGTTCTTC. Its protein product is CASSGASGRALSHEQFF.

V usage is TRBV14 and J usage is TRBJ2-3; no clear D. V shed 2 bases and J shed 2 bases, with 11 bases lying between them. The CDR3 length is 15 residues. The germline V gene encodes CDR1 SGHDN and CDR2 FVKESK. DNA for the CDR3: TGTGCCAGCAGCCAACCCGGAAGTAACACAGATACGCAGTATTTT. It encodes CASSQPGSNTDTQYF.

This sequence joins TRBV11-2 and TRBJ2-1; TRBD2 is a possible D gene (5 bases). From germline, CDR1 is SGHAT and CDR2 FQNNGV. Between the trimmed V and J ends, which lost 7 bases and 3 bases, there was a span of 16 bases. This CDR3 contains 15 residues. CDR3 amino acids: CASNRDMGFYNEQFF. The CDR3 DNA reads as TGTGCCAGCAACCGGGATATGGGCTTCTACAATGAGCAGTTCTTC.

V is TRBV6-5 and J is TRBJ2-1; 9 bases agree with TRBD2. This CDR3 region has 15 residues. V trimming: 4 bases; J trimming: 4 bases; junction bases outside the gene matches: 5. Germline lookup yields CDR1 MNHEY and CDR2 SVGAGI. The CDR3 loop reads CASSLARGGYNEQFF. For the CDR3, the DNA is TGTGCCAGCAGTTTAGCGCGGGGGGGTTACAATGAGCAGTTCTTC.

This clonotype was counted many times. This chain joins TRBV5-1 and TRBJ2-7, with D tentatively TRBD1 or TRBD2 (5 bases each). The CDR3 length is 14 residues. The ends were cut back, 4 bases at V and 0 bases at J, with 11 bases in the middle. Germline V gene lookup returns CDR1 SGHRS and CDR2 YFSETQ. Here the CDR3 DNA reads TGCGCCAGCAGCCCTCGGGGCAGCTCCTACGAGCAGTACTTC. It specifies CASSPRGSSYEQYF. Combining the CDR3 with reference TRBV5-1 and TRBJ2-7 gives the whole variable domain KAGVTQTPRYLIKTRGQQVTLSCSPISGHRSVSWYQQTPGQGLQFLFEYFSETQRNKGNFPGRFSGRQFSNSRSEMNVSTLELGDSALYLCASSPRGSSYEQYFGPGTRLTVT.